This TCR beta chain came from a study of a mutant IDH1 vaccine in newly diagnosed glioma. The CDR3 is 15 residues long. V shed 3 bases and J shed 0 bases, with 12 bases lying between them. The germline CDR1 and CDR2 sequences are LGHNA and YSLEER. Time point indicated: week 47, end of study. The content of each vaccine dose was 300 ug of mutant IDH1 20-mer peptide, and topical imiquimod accompanied it. TCRdb's copy holds only in-frame clones and misses some; the assay was immunoSEQ multiplex PCR. In the table there are fewer than 40,000 clones, more than 80% of which are singletons. On this clone itself: Its antigen remains unidentified.

This chain joins TRBV4-3 and TRBJ2-7; no reliable D call. The input for sequencing was PBMCs, taken from a glioma patient whose treatment included an IDH1 peptide vaccine. The receptor comes from a woman aged 35 to 49 with glioma. CDR3 coding DNA: TGCGCCAGCAGCCATGAATTGTCCAGCTCCTACGAGCAGTACTTC. This sequence encodes CASSHELSSSYEQYF.